The entry below describes one TCR beta chain. Its cognate antigen is unknown. The authors made TCR beta cDNA libraries by 5'RACE template switching. This switching added a universal primer site and UMIs. TCRdb re-called the 5' RACE reads and shows each CDR3 protein once, DNA omitted. The sample has roughly 390,000 distinct CDR3 sequences. The sample originates from a study of T cells expressing NK-cell markers. Findings and limits, study-wide: Six or seven donors carried dominant NKG2C+ clonotypes that made up roughly 1.0-7.0% of their CD8+ T cells.

CDR1 is SNHLY and CDR2 is FYNNEI in the germline V gene. This CDR3 has 15 residues. The sequence was obtained from a woman aged 50 to 60 in good health. Sequencing was done on a sample of blood T cells: a sorted CD56 or NKG2C T cell subset, CD4+ or CD8+ T cells, or bulk PBMC T cells (not recorded which). The chain carries TRBV2 and TRBJ2-1; TCRdb indicates TRBD1, and absent DNA this call remains unverified. The CDR3 region is CASIRRDSSYNEQFF.